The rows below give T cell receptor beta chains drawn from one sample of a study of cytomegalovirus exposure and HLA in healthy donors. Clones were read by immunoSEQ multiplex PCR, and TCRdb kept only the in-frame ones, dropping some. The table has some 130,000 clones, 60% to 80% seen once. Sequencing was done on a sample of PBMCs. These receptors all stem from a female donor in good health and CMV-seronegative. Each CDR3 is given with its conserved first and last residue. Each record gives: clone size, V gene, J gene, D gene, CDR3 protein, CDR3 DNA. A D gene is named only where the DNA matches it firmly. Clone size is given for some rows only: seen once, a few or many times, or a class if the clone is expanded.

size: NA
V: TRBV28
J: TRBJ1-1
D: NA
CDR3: CASPGEGGTEAFF
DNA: TGTGCCAGCCCCGGGGAGGGCGGCACTGAAGCTTTCTTT

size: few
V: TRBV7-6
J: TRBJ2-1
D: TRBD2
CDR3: CASSLPGLAEYNEQFF
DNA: TGTGCCAGCAGCTTACCCGGACTAGCGGAGTACAATGAGCAGTTCTTC

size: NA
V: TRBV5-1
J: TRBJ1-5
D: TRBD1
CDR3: CASSSGGTEGQPQHF
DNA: TGCGCCAGCAGCTCTGGAGGGACAGAGGGACAGCCCCAGCATTTT

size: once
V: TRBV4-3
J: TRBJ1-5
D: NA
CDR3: CASSQDALSNQPQHF
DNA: TGCGCCAGCAGCCAAGATGCGCTTAGCAATCAGCCCCAGCATTTT

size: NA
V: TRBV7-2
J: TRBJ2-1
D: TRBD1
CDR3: CASSLVQGADEQFF
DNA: TGTGCCAGCAGCTTAGTACAGGGGGCGGATGAGCAGTTCTTC

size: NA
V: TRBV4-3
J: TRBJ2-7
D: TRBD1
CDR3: CASSRLAGTGHYEQYF
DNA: TGCGCCAGCAGCCGTTTAGCCGGGACAGGCCACTACGAGCAGTACTTC

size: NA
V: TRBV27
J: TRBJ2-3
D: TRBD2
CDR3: CASIGLAGDTQYF
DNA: TGTGCCAGCATAGGACTAGCGGGGGATACGCAGTATTTT

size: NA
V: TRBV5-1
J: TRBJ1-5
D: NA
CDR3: CASSLNSLPNQPQHF
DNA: TGCGCCAGCAGCTTGAACAGCCTACCGAATCAGCCCCAGCATTTT

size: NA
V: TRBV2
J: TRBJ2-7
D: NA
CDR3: CASRESYEQYF
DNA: TGTGCCAGCAGGGAGTCCTACGAGCAGTACTTC

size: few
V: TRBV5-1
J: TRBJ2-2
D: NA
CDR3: CASSREFTGELFF
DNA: TGCGCCAGCAGCCGCGAATTCACGGGGGAGCTGTTTTTT

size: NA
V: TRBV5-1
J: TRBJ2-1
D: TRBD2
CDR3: CASSLGLAGVGNEQFF
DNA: TGCGCCAGCAGCTTGGGACTAGCGGGAGTAGGCAATGAGCAGTTCTTC

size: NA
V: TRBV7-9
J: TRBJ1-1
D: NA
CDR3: CASSLAAGATEAFF
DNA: TGTGCCAGCAGCTTAGCGGCAGGGGCCACTGAAGCTTTCTTT

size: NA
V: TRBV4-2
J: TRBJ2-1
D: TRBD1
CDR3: CASSQPGQGFNEQFF
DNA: TGTGCCAGCAGCCAACCGGGACAGGGTTTCAATGAGCAGTTCTTC

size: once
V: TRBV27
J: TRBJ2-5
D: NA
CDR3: CASSLSPGAETQYF
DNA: TGTGCCAGCAGTTTATCGCCAGGGGCAGAGACCCAGTACTTC

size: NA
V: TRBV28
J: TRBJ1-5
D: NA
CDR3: CASSMTYQPQHF
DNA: TGTGCCAGCAGTATGACATATCAGCCCCAGCATTTT

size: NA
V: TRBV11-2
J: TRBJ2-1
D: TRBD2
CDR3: CASSSPMATSGSRDNEQFF
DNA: TGTGCCAGCAGCTCCCCCATGGCTACTAGCGGGAGTAGGGACAATGAGCAGTTCTTC

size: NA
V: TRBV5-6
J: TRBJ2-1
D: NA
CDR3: CASEPGSSYNEQFF
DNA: TGTGCCAGCGAGCCCGGGAGCTCCTACAATGAGCAGTTCTTC

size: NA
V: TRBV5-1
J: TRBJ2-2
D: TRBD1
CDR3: CASSSAPTGRNTGELFF
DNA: TGCGCCAGCAGCTCCGCCCCGACAGGGAGGAACACCGGGGAGCTGTTTTTT

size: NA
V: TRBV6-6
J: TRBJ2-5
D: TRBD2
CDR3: CASSYSPSGPETQYF
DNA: TGTGCCAGCAGTTACTCACCTAGCGGGCCAGAGACCCAGTACTTC

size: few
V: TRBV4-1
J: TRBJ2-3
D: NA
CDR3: CASSQFAGSPTDTQYF
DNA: TGCGCCAGCAGCCAATTTGCGGGGTCCCCCACAGATACGCAGTATTTT

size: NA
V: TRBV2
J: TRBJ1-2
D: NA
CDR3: CASKYGTSYGYTF
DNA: TGTGCCAGCAAGTACGGGACAAGCTATGGCTACACCTTC

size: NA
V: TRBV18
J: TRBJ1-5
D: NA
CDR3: CASSPLGGERNQPQHF
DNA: TGTGCCAGCTCACCACTAGGGGGGGAACGCAATCAGCCCCAGCATTTT

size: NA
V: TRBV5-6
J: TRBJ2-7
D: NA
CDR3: CASSLWRPVYYEQYF
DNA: TGTGCCAGCAGCTTGTGGAGGCCGGTTTACTACGAGCAGTACTTC

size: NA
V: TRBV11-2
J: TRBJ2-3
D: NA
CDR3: CASSLGAGNTDTQYF
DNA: TGTGCCAGCAGCTTAGGGGCGGGTAACACAGATACGCAGTATTTT

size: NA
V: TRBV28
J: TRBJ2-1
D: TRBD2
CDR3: CASSLVLTSGSSEQFF
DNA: TGTGCCAGCAGTTTGGTCTTGACTAGCGGGAGCAGTGAGCAGTTCTTC

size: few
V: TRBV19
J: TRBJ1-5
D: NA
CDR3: CASRTTGMSNQPQHF
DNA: TGTGCCAGTAGGACAACAGGGATGAGCAATCAGCCCCAGCATTTT

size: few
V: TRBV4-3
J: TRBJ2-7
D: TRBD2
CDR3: CASSPSGSQESSYEQYF
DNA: TGCGCCAGCAGCCCTAGCGGGAGTCAGGAGAGCTCCTACGAGCAGTACTTC

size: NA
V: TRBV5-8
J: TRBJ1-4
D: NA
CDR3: CASSKDRILSEKLFF
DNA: TGTGCCAGCAGCAAGGACAGAATCCTTTCTGAAAAACTGTTTTTT

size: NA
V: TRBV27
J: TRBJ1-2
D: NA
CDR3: CASSFSRGGASGYTF
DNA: TGTGCCAGCAGTTTTTCACGAGGGGGGGCGAGTGGCTACACCTTC

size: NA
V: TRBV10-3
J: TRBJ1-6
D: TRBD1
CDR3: CAIGRQGHLHF
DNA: TGTGCCATCGGACGACAGGGTCACCTCCACTTT

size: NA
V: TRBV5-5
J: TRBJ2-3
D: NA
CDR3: CASSLQAVLSADTQYF
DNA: TGTGCCAGCAGCTTACAAGCGGTATTGTCCGCAGATACGCAGTATTTT

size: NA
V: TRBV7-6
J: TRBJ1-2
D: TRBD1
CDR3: CASSSRTGENYGYTF
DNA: TGTGCCAGCAGCTCCCGGACAGGGGAAAACTATGGCTACACCTTC

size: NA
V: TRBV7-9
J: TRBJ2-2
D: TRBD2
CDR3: CASSLGSGSETGELFF
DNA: TGTGCCAGCAGCTTAGGAAGCGGGAGTGAGACCGGGGAGCTGTTTTTT

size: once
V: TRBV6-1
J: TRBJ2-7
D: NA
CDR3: CASSDLVSSYEQYF
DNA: TGTGCCAGCAGTGATCTTGTCAGCTCCTACGAGCAGTACTTC

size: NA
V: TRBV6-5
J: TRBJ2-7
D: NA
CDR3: CASSPSTGTSDEQYF
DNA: TGTGCCAGCAGTCCTTCCACAGGGACGAGCGACGAGCAGTACTTC

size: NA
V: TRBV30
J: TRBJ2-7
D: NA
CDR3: CAWSGYPGGEQYF
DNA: TGTGCCTGGAGTGGTTACCCAGGGGGGGAGCAGTACTTC

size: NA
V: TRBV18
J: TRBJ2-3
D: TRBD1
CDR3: CASSHRTGGTDTQYF
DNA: TGTGCCAGCTCACACAGGACAGGGGGCACAGATACGCAGTATTTT

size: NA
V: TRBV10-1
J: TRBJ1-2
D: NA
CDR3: CASRKLLNYGYTF
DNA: TGCGCCAGCCGAAAATTACTTAACTATGGCTACACCTTC

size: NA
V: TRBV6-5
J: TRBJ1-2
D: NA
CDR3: CASSPRDSRYTF
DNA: TGTGCCAGCAGCCCACGGGATAGTCGCTACACCTTC

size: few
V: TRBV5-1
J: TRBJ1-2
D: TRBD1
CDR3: CASSSDRADYGYTF
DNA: TGCGCCAGCAGCTCGGACAGGGCGGACTATGGCTACACCTTC

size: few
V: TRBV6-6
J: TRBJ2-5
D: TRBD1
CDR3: CATWTGDQETQYF
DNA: TGTGCCACGTGGACAGGCGACCAAGAGACCCAGTACTTC

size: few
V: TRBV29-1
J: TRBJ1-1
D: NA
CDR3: CSALVQLNTEAFF
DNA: TGCAGCGCCCTCGTTCAGTTGAACACTGAAGCTTTCTTT

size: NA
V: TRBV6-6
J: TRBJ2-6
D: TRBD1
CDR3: CASNGAGGSGANVLTF
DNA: TGTGCCAGCAACGGGGCAGGGGGCTCTGGGGCCAACGTCCTGACTTTC

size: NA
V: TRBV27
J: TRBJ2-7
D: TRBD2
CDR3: CASKRTSGRVWEQYF
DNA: TGTGCCAGCAAGAGAACTAGCGGTAGAGTTTGGGAGCAGTACTTC

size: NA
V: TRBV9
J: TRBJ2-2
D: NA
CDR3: CASSVSSGGELFF
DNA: TGTGCCAGCAGCGTAAGTTCGGGCGGGGAGCTGTTTTTT

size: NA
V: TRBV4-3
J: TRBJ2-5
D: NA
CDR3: CASSQDLWATQETQYF
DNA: TGCGCCAGCAGCCAAGATCTGTGGGCCACACAAGAGACCCAGTACTTC

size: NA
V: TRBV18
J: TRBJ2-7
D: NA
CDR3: CASSPQPRDEQYF
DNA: TGTGCCAGCTCACCGCAACCCAGGGACGAGCAGTACTTC

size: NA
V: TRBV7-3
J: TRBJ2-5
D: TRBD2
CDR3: CASSRTSGRGETQYF
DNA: TGTGCCAGCAGTCGGACTAGCGGGAGGGGAGAGACCCAGTACTTC

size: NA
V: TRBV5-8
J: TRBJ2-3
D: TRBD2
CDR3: CASSSQLAGLSTDTQYF
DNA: TGTGCCAGCAGCTCCCAACTAGCGGGCCTGAGCACAGATACGCAGTATTTT

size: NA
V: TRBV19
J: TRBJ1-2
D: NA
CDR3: CASSMLRDNRNYGYTF
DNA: TGTGCCAGTAGTATGCTCCGGGACAACAGGAACTATGGCTACACCTTC